What follows is one T cell receptor beta chain and its context. What antigen it recognizes has not been identified. No much larger clonotype is one base removed from it; base qualities were not supplied. The immunoSEQ Assay, a bias-controlled multiplex PCR, was used to amplify TCRbeta CDR3 regions from genomic DNA. Per the source publication's procedure: The number of nucleated cells in each sample was estimated by amplification of reference gene primers within the assay. To quantify the absolute abundance of each unique TCRbeta CDR3 rearrangement, sequence reads were collapsed and filtered. For each sample, productive Simpson clonality was calculated by taking the square root of Simpson's diversity index across productive rearrangements. Held by TCRdb, this immuneACCESS table contains in-frame sequences only and omits some clones. Under half of the omission traces to an unresolved V gene where checked; the cause of the rest is unknown. V, J and clone size derive from that table, while D and trimming were established from the DNA sequence. The sample profile shows over 90,000 clones; 87% of them were found once. More than 4.5% of the sample lies in the top ten.

One collaborating source in Seattle enrolled patients while the patients were actively infected and followed the patients over time throughout the course of disease. The collaborating institutions used their own protocols to collect whole blood in K2EDTA tubes. For TCRbeta analysis, collaborators shipped samples in one of three forms: frozen whole blood, isolated PBMCs, or DNA extracted from either of those sample types. This sample is drawn from a study of blood T cell repertoires in COVID-19 (dated by TCRdb to between 2020 and 2021). At the level of the whole study: Samples from collaborators originated in the United States, Italy and Spain and spanned both the acute and convalescent phases of COVID-19. The material from the prospective study consisted of cDNA or gDNA derived from T cells, B-cell-depleted T cells, or PBMCs. Deeply sampled blood TCRbeta repertoires from subjects exposed to, actively infected with, or recovered from COVID-19 were included in the dataset. A freely available public database, intended as a resource for researchers studying the immune response to SARS-CoV-2, is where the repertoires were released. Samples were obtained from the ongoing ImmuneRACE study (first 160 participants) and from 1,000 to 1,500 subjects provided by 6 global collaborators. Sample metadata almost always included a de-identified subject ID, COVID-19 status, age in years and sex. Where available, HLA class I and class II types were obtained from metadata supplied by the sample provider rather than from assay-based typing. The paper as a whole reports these results and caveats: How much clinical and demographic metadata was included differed by source and by participant, and the metadata was provided uncurated.

CDR1 and CDR2 are drawn from the germline V gene (reference sequence): LGHDT, YNNKEL. The V end gives up 0 bases and the J end 7 bases, leaving 2 bases in the junction not matched to a gene. CDR3 length: 13 amino acids, cysteine to phenylalanine. Of the read, only the CDR3 DNA is kept; its 39 bases are in frame from base 1. The chain links TRBV3-1 (or the pseudogene TRBV3-2) with TRBJ1-2; 7 of the junction bases match TRBD1. The receptor comes from a woman aged 50 to 60 with COVID-19, enrolled during active disease. Sample: peripheral blood. The CDR3 in this case is CASSQDDRAGYTF. The DNA reads as follows: TGTGCCAGCAGCCAAGATGACAGGGCTGGCTACACCTTC.